The 2 T cell receptor beta chains below were found in one sample sequenced in a study of PD-1 blockade in classical Hodgkin lymphoma. Profiling relied on immunoSEQ multiplex PCR, and the TCRdb table lists in-frame clones only, not all of them. Of just under 100,000 clones in the sample, over 80% were seen once. All patients relapsed after autologous stem cell transplantation, and brentuximab vedotin exposure varied. The sample in question was peripheral blood mononuclear cells (PBMCs), obtained at baseline. The receptor source for this set is a human donor with classical Hodgkin lymphoma.

This rearrangement joins TRBV7-2 to TRBJ2-4; 8 nucleotides line up with TRBD2. CDR1 and CDR2 from the germline V gene are SGHTA and FQGNSA. CDR3 length equals 18 residues. The V segment lost 1 base and the J segment 0 bases; nucleotides outside the gene matches: 8. CDR3 sequence (DNA): TGTGCCAGCAGCTTAGAGCCGTTAGCGGGACTAGCCAAAAACATTCAGTACTTC. Residues: CASSLEPLAGLAKNIQYF.

J is TRBJ2-1 and V is TRBV4-2, with 7 bases matching TRBD2. The CDR3 runs 15 residues. Trimming took 4 bases from V and 10 from J; bases not matched to a gene: 13. Germline V gives CDR1 LGHNA, CDR2 YNFKEQ. The CDR3: CASSRDWGTLAEQFF. CDR3 nucleotides: TGTGCCAGCAGCCGGGATTGGGGAACACTAGCGGAGCAGTTCTTC.